The 5 T cell receptor beta chains below were found in one sample sequenced in a study of cytomegalovirus exposure and HLA in healthy donors. Vbeta (60) and Jbeta (13) primers were used in the PCR. Some clones are missing from TCRdb's copy, which holds only in-frame ones; the method was immunoSEQ multiplex PCR. The sample lists tens of thousands of clones, approximately 79% occurring once. The sample taken for sequencing was PBMCs. These receptors were taken from a young woman in good health and CMV-seropositive.

This clone occurred a few times. The rearrangement uses TRBV19 and TRBJ2-3, with 13 positions matching TRBD2. Germline-derived CDR1 and CDR2 are LNHDA and SQIVND (reference sequence). V shed 5 bases and J 7 bases; nucleotides not matched to a gene: 9. CDR3 length: 16 amino acids. The chain's CDR3 is CASSSRTSGGANTQYF. As DNA, the CDR3 is TGTGCCAGTAGTTCCCGGACTAGCGGGGGCGCGAATACGCAGTATTTT.

The CDR3 spells CASSPRTGGEYEQYF. CDR3 bases: TGTGCCAGCAGCCCCAGGACTGGAGGGGAGTACGAGCAGTACTTC. The V call is TRBV7-2, the J call TRBJ2-7, with a tentative D call TRBD2 (6 bases). The CDR3 covers 15 residues. With 5 bases removed from V and 4 bases from J, the gap between germline ends came to 18 bases. In germline, CDR1 is SGHTA, CDR2 FQGNSA.

The CDR3 loop is CASSLWGGLAGSITLEQYF. CDR3 bases: TGTGCCAGCAGCTTATGGGGTGGGCTAGCGGGAAGTATTACTCTCGAGCAGTACTTC. This chain links TRBV7-8 with TRBJ2-5, with 9 bases lining up with TRBD2. The J call could be wrong; TRBJ2-7 is a better fit for the DNA end. Germline assignment: CDR1 SGHVS and CDR2 FQNEAQ. The CDR3 has 19 amino acids.

This clone was counted a single time. J is TRBJ1-1 and V is TRBV7-6, with D unclear. V lost 3 bases and J lost 1, with 9 bases in between. This CDR3 has 14 amino acids. Germline lookup yields CDR1 SGHVS and CDR2 FNYEAQ. The CDR3 DNA reads TGTGCCAGCAGCTTGCGATACGGGAACACTGAAGCTTTCTTT. As protein: CASSLRYGNTEAFF.

The chain recombines TRBV28 with TRBJ2-1, with 13 bases aligning to TRBD2. Germline values: CDR1 MDHEN, CDR2 SYDVKM. The junction had 3 bases not matched to a gene; V was cut back by 3 bases and J by 4 bases. There are 16 residues in the CDR3. In DNA, the CDR3 is TGTGCCAGCAGTTTCGGACTAGCGGGAGATTACAATGAGCAGTTCTTC. This sequence encodes CASSFGLAGDYNEQFF.